The rows below give T cell receptor beta chains drawn from one sample of a study of shared clonotypes between healthy human individuals. The assay was immunoSEQ multiplex PCR, and TCRdb's table has in-frame clones only and misses some. The sample shows 1.5 million to 1.9 million clones, approximately 98% of them seen only once. The sample comprised naive CD4+ T cells sorted from blood. Source of these receptors: a man between 25 and 39 years old in good health. The CDR3 runs from the conserved cysteine through the conserved F or W. A D gene is named only where the DNA matches it firmly. Part of the rows lack a size; the others show once, few, many or a class for expanded clones.

>NA|TRBJ2-7|TRBV7-9|TRBD1
TGTGCCAGCAGCTCCCGGGACAGTCTACGAGAGCAGTACTTC
CASSSRDSLREQYF
>NA|TRBJ2-5|TRBV4-1|NA
TGCGCCAGCAGCCTCCTAGGGGAGACCCAGTACTTC
CASSLLGETQYF
>once|TRBJ2-7|TRBV7-9|NA
TGTGCCAGGCACCGCGGGTTTTCTAGCTACGAGCAGTACTTC
CARHRGFSSYEQYF
>NA|TRBJ2-1|TRBV7-2|NA
TGTGCCAGCAGCCTCTATCCAGAGATTTACAATGAGCAGTTCTTC
CASSLYPEIYNEQFF
>NA|TRBJ2-2|TRBV5-1|NA
TGCGCCAGCAGCGTCCAAGGGGGAGTGAACACCGGGGAGCTGTTTTTT
CASSVQGGVNTGELFF
>NA|TRBJ2-7|TRBV9|TRBD1
TGTGCCAGCAGCGCGTCAGGGGGCTACAGGGGAGACGAGCAGTACTTC
CASSASGGYRGDEQYF
>NA|TRBJ2-3|TRBV10-1|NA
TGCGCCAGCAGTGATTTAACAGATACGCAGTATTTT
CASSDLTDTQYF
>once|TRBJ2-7|TRBV28|NA
TGTGCCAGCAGTCCCGCGGGACTCCGGGAGCAGTACTTC
CASSPAGLREQYF
>once|TRBJ1-2|TRBV2|NA
TGTGCCACTGGGGGAAGACACGGCCAGGACTACACCTTC
CATGGRHGQDYTF
>NA|TRBJ2-7|TRBV27|NA
TGTGCCAGCAGTTTATACGGGGGCGAGCAGTACTTC
CASSLYGGEQYF
>NA|TRBJ2-7|TRBV2|TRBD2
TGTGCCAGCAGTGGGGGAGGGGTTGACTACGAGCAGTACTTC
CASSGGGVDYEQYF
>NA|TRBJ2-1|TRBV5-8|NA
TGTGCCAGCAGCTTGGAGGTTGGGGTCGGCAGCTATGAGCAGTTCTTC
CASSLEVGVGSYEQFF
>NA|TRBJ1-1|TRBV7-3|TRBD1
TGTGCCAGCAGCCCCCAGGACAGGGCAAACACTGAAGCTTTCTTT
CASSPQDRANTEAFF
>NA|TRBJ2-6|TRBV18|NA
TGTGCCAGCTCACCCGGAATCTCTGGGGCCAACGTCCTGACTTTC
CASSPGISGANVLTF
>NA|TRBJ2-1|TRBV6-7|NA
TGTGCCAGCAGCCCCAGATCCTACAATGAGCAGTTCTTC
CASSPRSYNEQFF
>NA|TRBJ2-7|TRBV5-6|NA
TGTGCCAGCAGCCGCCGTAGCGGTGGCTCCTACGAGCAGTACTTC
CASSRRSGGSYEQYF
>NA|TRBJ2-7|TRBV15|TRBD2
TGTGCCACCAGCAGAGGGCTAGCGGGAAAGAACGAGCAGTACTTC
CATSRGLAGKNEQYF
>NA|TRBJ1-5|TRBV25-1|NA
TGTGCCAGCACGGGGAGCTTCAATCAGCCCCAGCATTTT
CASTGSFNQPQHF
>NA|TRBJ2-1|TRBV28|NA
TGTGCCAGCAGTTTTGAGTACGGGAGATATGAGCAGTTCTTC
CASSFEYGRYEQFF
>NA|TRBJ1-1|TRBV19|NA
TGTGCCAGCGGGGTGGGGACGAACACTGAAGCTTTCTTT
CASGVGTNTEAFF
>NA|TRBJ2-7|TRBV15|NA
TGTGCCACCAGCAGAGATGGGCGGCCAAAGACCTACGAGCAGTACTTC
CATSRDGRPKTYEQYF
>NA|TRBJ2-1|TRBV9|TRBD2
TGTGCCAGCGGTAAGGGGAGCGGGAGTTCGGATGAGCAGTTCTTC
CASGKGSGSSDEQFF
>NA|TRBJ1-1|TRBV28|NA
TGTGCCAGCAGTCGCCAGCTCCCAGGGCCTGAAGCTTTCTTT
CASSRQLPGPEAFF
>NA|TRBJ1-3|TRBV9|NA
TGTGCCAGCAGCGTAGCGGTAGCCTCTGGAAACACCATATATTTT
CASSVAVASGNTIYF
>NA|TRBJ2-7|TRBV7-6|TRBD1
TGTGCCAGCAGCACAAGGACAGGCTTGATCCCTGAATTC
CASSTRTGLIPEF
>NA|TRBJ1-5|TRBV18|NA
TGTGCCAGCTCACCCCCCCCCGGCAAGCCCCAGCATTTT
CASSPPPGKPQHF
>NA|TRBJ2-1|TRBV29-1|TRBD2
TGCAGCGTTGAAGGGGGGACTAGCGGGAGTGGGTTCTTC
CSVEGGTSGSGFF
>NA|TRBJ2-7|TRBV6-1|TRBD1
TGTGCCAGCAGTGACGTTAGGGGGACAGGGATTTACGAGCAGTACTTC
CASSDVRGTGIYEQYF
>NA|TRBJ2-7|TRBV28|TRBD1
TGTGCCAGCATCACCGGGACAGGAGCCTACGAGCAGTACTTC
CASITGTGAYEQYF
>NA|TRBJ2-1|TRBV11-1|TRBD1
TGTGCCAGCAGCTTTTTAGGACAGGGAAGCAATGAGCAGTTCTTC
CASSFLGQGSNEQFF
>NA|TRBJ2-1|TRBV11-2|NA
TGTGCCAGCAGCTTAGGGCTATACAATGAGCAGTTCTTC
CASSLGLYNEQFF
>NA|TRBJ2-3|TRBV7-9|NA
TGTGCCAGCAGCTTGAGACTAGAACCAGATACGCAGTATTTT
CASSLRLEPDTQYF
>NA|TRBJ1-5|TRBV7-9|TRBD1
TGTGCCAGCAGCTTAGCCGTCCCGTTCGACAGGGGTACTCAGCCCCAGCATTTT
CASSLAVPFDRGTQPQHF
>NA|TRBJ2-3|TRBV5-5|TRBD2
TGTGCCAGCAGCTTCCGTCTAGCGGGAGGGGATACGCAGTATTTT
CASSFRLAGGDTQYF
>NA|TRBJ2-1|TRBV11-3|TRBD2
TGTGCCAGCAGCCAGGGCCCTAGCGGGAGCAATGAGCAGTTCTTC
CASSQGPSGSNEQFF
>NA|TRBJ2-2|TRBV18|TRBD1
TGTGCCAGCTCTCCAGACAGGGGCACCGGGGAGCTGTTTTTT
CASSPDRGTGELFF
>NA|TRBJ2-5|TRBV9|TRBD2
TGTGCCAGCAGCGTAGGACTAGCGGGTTGGGAGACCCAGTACTTC
CASSVGLAGWETQYF